This T cell receptor beta chain was retrieved from a study of PD-L1 blockade in urothelial cancer. Overall study results and limits: Sub-median blood TCR clonality before treatment predicted longer survival.

Method: immunoSEQ multiplex PCR; TCRdb's copy keeps in-frame clones and lacks some. The table has roughly 25,000 clones, roughly 83% seen once; the top ten hold 9.6%. This clone was seen a few times. Its cognate antigen is unknown. The CDR3 extends over 13 amino acids. In germline, CDR1 is SEHNR, CDR2 FQNEAQ (reference sequence). The V and J ends lost 5 bases and 1 base respectively, with 8 bases between them. This material consisted of PBMCs, taken around atezolizumab (anti-PD-L1) treatment. The sequence derives from a man aged 65 to 85 with urothelial cancer. The chain carries TRBV7-9 and TRBJ1-2; tentative D call: TRBD1 (6 bases). CDR3 in amino acids: CASSLDSNYGYTF. The CDR3 DNA sequence: TGTGCCAGCAGCCTGGACAGTAACTATGGCTACACCTTC.